This T cell receptor (beta chain) was documented in a study of metastatic and nonmetastatic thyroid tumors. The junction had 8 bases not matched to a gene; V was cut back by 0 bases and J by 5 bases. Germline CDR1 reads SGDLS; CDR2 reads YYNGEE. The CDR3 is 18 amino acids. This clone was counted ten times or more. Among the patients, none had received any treatment before thyroid surgery. TCRdb re-analyzed the PCR reads through MiXCR. The sample includes some 16,000 clones, around 13% seen only once; the top ten take about 28%. Specimen: blood. This clonotype was sampled from a female donor with papillary thyroid cancer or a benign thyroid nodule (not recorded which). Some clones in this sample may be carry-over from other donors' samples. The gene calls are TRBV9 and TRBJ2-3; TRBD2 agrees at 14 bases. The CDR3: CASSVGLAGGPGEDTQYF. The CDR3 DNA sequence: TGTGCCAGCAGCGTAGGACTAGCGGGAGGGCCAGGGGAAGATACGCAGTATTTT.